This is a list of T cell receptor beta chains from one sample in a study of regulatory and conventional T cells in RAG deficiency. Data came from immunoSEQ multiplex PCR; TCRdb stores just in-frame clones and leaves some out. The data contain some 30,000 clones, around 91% of them singletons. This sample also belongs to another study, concerning regulatory T cells.

Sequencing used CD8+ T cells sorted from blood. The source is a human donor in good health. The CDR3 runs from the conserved cysteine through the conserved F or W. D genes are given only for firm matches. Some rows have no size entry. The others give once, few or many, or a class for an expanded clone.

TRBD2	-	TRBJ2-3	TRBV18	TGTGCCAGCTCACCACCGGGGGGGTACAGTAGCACAGATACGCAGTATTTT	CASSPPGGYSSTDTQYF
-	-	TRBJ2-7	TRBV6-1	TGTGCCAGCAGTGAACGTTGGGGGGTATACGAGCAGTACTTC	CASSERWGVYEQYF
-	-	TRBJ1-3	TRBV27	TGTGCCAGCAGACTCCTCTCTGGAAACACCATATATTTT	CASRLLSGNTIYF
-	-	TRBJ1-5	TRBV6-5	TGTGCCAGCAGTTACTCTGGGGGAGAGGGCAATCAGCCCCAGCATTTT	CASSYSGGEGNQPQHF
-	-	TRBJ2-3	TRBV7-2	TGTGCCAGCAGCGCGACTTACACGGATACGCAGTATTTT	CASSATYTDTQYF
-	-	TRBJ2-7	TRBV11-2	TGTGCCAGCAGCTTAGCACAAACCTACGAGCAGTACTTC	CASSLAQTYEQYF
-	-	TRBJ2-7	TRBV27	TGTGCCAGCAGTACCCTTTTCGGGAGCAGGTCCTACGAGCAGTACTTC	CASSTLFGSRSYEQYF
-	-	TRBJ1-3	TRBV4-2	TGTGCCAGCAGCCAAGTTCCCGGGGGACAAGCTGGAAACACCATATATTTT	CASSQVPGGQAGNTIYF
-	few	TRBJ2-3	TRBV10-1	TGCGCCAGCAGTGAGTTCCCGCAGCGCGGCACAGATACGCAGTATTTT	CASSEFPQRGTDTQYF
-	-	TRBJ2-7	TRBV19	TGTGCCAGTAGTATTCGCGGCAGGGGAGGCAACGAGCAGTACTTC	CASSIRGRGGNEQYF
TRBD1	-	TRBJ2-1	TRBV28	TGTGCCAGCAGTTTCAGGGGGTATGAGCAGTTCTTC	CASSFRGYEQFF
TRBD1	-	TRBJ1-2	TRBV7-9	TGTGCCAGCAGCTTCCCCGGGACAGACTATGGCTACACCTTC	CASSFPGTDYGYTF
TRBD2	-	TRBJ2-7	TRBV5-8	TGTGCCAGCAGCTTCCCTTCCACCGGGGGGGCCGCCGAGCAGTACTTC	CASSFPSTGGAAEQYF
TRBD1	-	TRBJ2-1	TRBV9	TGTGCCAGCAGCAAAGCAGGGGGCTCCTACAATGAGCAGTTCTTC	CASSKAGGSYNEQFF
-	-	TRBJ1-4	TRBV12-2	TGTGCAAGTCGCCCACTCGTCGGCCTTAGGGAAAAACTGTTTTTT	CASRPLVGLREKLFF
TRBD2	once	TRBJ2-7	TRBV4-1	TGCGCCAGCAGCCAAGATAGGAGCGGGGGGTTTCGCGAGCAGTACTTC	CASSQDRSGGFREQYF
-	-	TRBJ2-3	TRBV30	TGTGCCTGGACGCACCAGGGAATCCCCACAGATACGCAGTATTTT	CAWTHQGIPTDTQYF
TRBD1	-	TRBJ1-3	TRBV10-3	TGTGCCATCAGTGGGGGACAGCGCTCTGGAAACACCATATATTTT	CAISGGQRSGNTIYF
-	-	TRBJ2-1	TRBV27	TGTGCCAGCAGTTTAATGGTTTACAATGAGCAGTTCTTC	CASSLMVYNEQFF
-	-	TRBJ2-7	TRBV19	TGTGCCAGTAGTTCCCTCCTTTTTTCCTACGAGCAGTACTTC	CASSSLLFSYEQYF
TRBD2	-	TRBJ2-2	TRBV27	TGTGCCAGCAGTTCTAGCGGGGCGAACACCGGGGAGCTGTTTTTT	CASSSSGANTGELFF
-	-	TRBJ2-3	TRBV9	TGTGCCAGCAGTGAAACACTGGGACCAATCACAGATACGCAGTATTTT	CASSETLGPITDTQYF
-	-	TRBJ2-7	TRBV7-8	TGTGCCAGTGGCGGACAGAAGGGGGCCTACGAGCAGTACTTC	CASGGQKGAYEQYF
-	-	TRBJ1-5	TRBV15	TGTGCCACCAGCGTCCAGGGGAATCAGCCCCAGCATTTT	CATSVQGNQPQHF
-	-	TRBJ2-2	TRBV27	TGTGCCAGCAGTTTGTTGTGGCCCGGGGAGCTGTTTTTT	CASSLLWPGELFF
-	-	TRBJ1-5	TRBV6-1	TGTGCCAGCAGTGAGGGGGCCGCTAGCAATCAGCCCCAGCATTTT	CASSEGAASNQPQHF
TRBD2	-	TRBJ2-7	TRBV27	TGTGCCAGCAGTGGTATAGCGGGGCCCTACGAGCAGTACTTC	CASSGIAGPYEQYF
TRBD1	-	TRBJ1-1	TRBV18	TGTGCCAGCTCTTGGACAGGGAAGCCGACAAACACTGAAGCTTTCTTT	CASSWTGKPTNTEAFF
-	-	TRBJ2-2	TRBV7-9	TGTGCCAGCAGCCGCGGGGAGCTGTTTTTT	CASSRGELFF
-	-	TRBJ2-1	TRBV6-5	TGTGCCAGCAGTTACTCGAACAGGGACAATGAGCAGTTCTTC	CASSYSNRDNEQFF
-	-	TRBJ2-7	TRBV2	TGTGCCAGCAGTCCCGCCGAGGAGTACGAGCAGTACTTC	CASSPAEEYEQYF
TRBD1	few	TRBJ1-1	TRBV6-1	TGTGCCAGCAGTGAGAGACAGGGAAGGAACCCACCACCGGTCGCTTTCTTT	CASSERQGRNPPPVAFF
-	-	TRBJ1-1	TRBV30	TGTGCCTGGAGGGGGTTGTCCGAGAACACTGAAGCTTTCTTT	CAWRGLSENTEAFF
-	-	TRBJ1-6	TRBV14	TGTGCCAGCAGCCAGAGGCAGTCATCGAATTCACCCCTCCACTTT	CASSQRQSSNSPLHF
-	-	TRBJ2-1	TRBV11-1	TGTGCCAGCAGCAAAGGCGAGGGATTACACAATGAGCAGTTCTTC	CASSKGEGLHNEQFF
-	-	TRBJ2-7	TRBV19	TGTGCCAGTATGGATCGAGCAGGGGCCTCAGAGCAGTACTTC	CASMDRAGASEQYF
TRBD2	-	TRBJ2-3	TRBV7-8	TGTGCCAGCAGCTTTAGCGGGATCGCAGATACGCAGTATTTT	CASSFSGIADTQYF
-	-	TRBJ2-1	TRBV12-5	TGTGCTAGTGGTCACCAGGGCGGTTTTGAGCAGTTCTTC	CASGHQGGFEQFF
-	-	TRBJ2-3	TRBV28	TGTGCCAGCCGGTTCAGCACAGATACGCAGTATTTT	CASRFSTDTQYF
-	-	TRBJ2-7	TRBV15	TGTGCCACTGGCGACAGTTCCTACGAGCAGTACTTC	CATGDSSYEQYF
TRBD1	-	TRBJ1-2	TRBV2	TGTGCCAGCAGTGATTGGGACAGGGGGCAAAACTATGGCTACACCTTC	CASSDWDRGQNYGYTF
TRBD2	-	TRBJ2-3	TRBV15	TGTGCCACCAGCACCCGAGACGGCGGGGGTGCAGATACGCAGTATTTT	CATSTRDGGGADTQYF
-	-	TRBJ2-7	TRBV25-1	TGTGCCAGCAGTGAACTCGACCGCTCCTACGAGCAGTACTTC	CASSELDRSYEQYF
-	-	TRBJ2-1	TRBV11-3	TGTGCCAGCAGCGTTTGGGGCAATGAGCAGTTCTTC	CASSVWGNEQFF
-	-	TRBJ2-3	TRBV25-1	TGTGCCAGCAGTGAATCAAACCACCGGGGCACAGATACGCAGTATTTT	CASSESNHRGTDTQYF
-	-	TRBJ1-2	TRBV6-5	TGTGCCAGCAGTTACTCGAATGTGGGGGTAGATGGCTACACCTTC	CASSYSNVGVDGYTF